This TCR beta chain was recorded in a study of blood T cell repertoires in COVID-19. Study as a whole: Spain, Italy and the United States supplied samples that represented acute and convalescent COVID-19. Sample material is recorded as cDNA or gDNA derived from T cells, B-cell-depleted T cells, or PBMCs.

The CDR3 is made up of 15 amino acids. Unmatched junction bases numbered 5, after V lost 5 bases and J lost 2 bases. Germline CDR1 SGHTA, CDR2 FQGNSA. In the original workflow: By means of reference gene primer amplification, nucleated cell counts were estimated. Sequenced by immunoSEQ multiplex PCR; TCRdb stores in-frame clones only, minus some. The V and J calls and clone size are taken from that table; D and trimming were inferred from the DNA. This sample has about 110,000 clones, with over 65% found just once. The material sequenced was peripheral blood. The TCR comes from an elderly woman with acute or convalescent COVID-19. The chain has TRBV7-2 and TRBJ2-1; TRBD2 matches at 8 bases. The CDR3 here is CASSVSGGPYNEQFF. CDR3 DNA: TGTGCCAGCAGCGTCAGCGGGGGACCCTACAATGAGCAGTTCTTC.